Below are 31 T cell receptor beta chains sequenced from a single sample in a study of control samples from healthy donors and cancer patients. Profiled with immunoSEQ multiplex PCR; TCRdb holds only in-frame clones, not every one. This table has around 84,000 clones, 91% appearing once. Sequencing used blood. These receptors came from a man aged 30 to 39 in good health.

V is TRBV5-1 and J is TRBJ1-5; tentatively, D is TRBD1 (6 bases). Germline V gene lookup returns CDR1 SGHRS and CDR2 YFSETQ. The V and J ends lost 3 bases and 3 bases respectively, with 13 bases between them. The CDR3 totals 15 residues. Written as DNA, the CDR3 is TGCGCCAGCAGCTCGTTGGGGGCCTACAATCAGCCCCAGCATTTT. Translated: CASSSLGAYNQPQHF.

The chain is built from TRBV6-2 or TRBV6-3 and TRBJ1-2; D not resolved. Per germline, CDR1 MNHEY and CDR2 SVGEGT. Trimming pared 0 bases from V and 8 bases from J, leaving 10 bases between. This CDR3 is built from 13 residues. CDR3 in amino acids: CASSYSSGGGYTF. CDR3 in DNA: TGTGCCAGCAGTTACTCATCGGGAGGAGGCTACACCTTC.

The rearrangement links TRBV7-2 to TRBJ2-3, with TRBD1 as a possible D gene (6 bases). Trimming took 1 base from V and 2 from J, leaving 10 bases between them. The germline V gene has CDR1 SGHTA and CDR2 FQGNSA. This CDR3 has 15 residues. The CDR3 DNA is TGTGCCAGCAGCTTAGGAACAGGGCTCACAGATACGCAGTATTTT. Translating gives CASSLGTGLTDTQYF.

This clone has just one count. The chain combines TRBV30 with TRBJ2-4; 9 nucleotides line up with TRBD1. Trimming cost V 2 bases and J 9 bases; bases outside gene matches: 8. The CDR3 runs 14 residues. Germline CDR1 and CDR2: GTSNPN and SVGIG (reference sequence). DNA of the CDR3: TGTGCCTGGAGTTCCGGGACAGGGAGTCCCATTCAGTACTTC. It translates to CAWSSGTGSPIQYF.

The V gene is TRBV4-2, the J gene TRBJ2-2; 8 nucleotides match TRBD1. V lost 1 base and J lost 4; bases outside the gene matches: 2. Looked up from germline, CDR1 is LGHNA and CDR2 is YNFKEQ. The CDR3 has 15 amino acids. The CDR3 loop is CASSQGTGFTGELFF. The CDR3 nucleotides are TGTGCCAGCAGCCAAGGGACAGGGTTCACCGGGGAGCTGTTTTTT.

The chain has TRBV30 and TRBJ1-4; 7 nucleotides match TRBD1. The CDR3 extends over 13 amino acids. The germline gives CDR1 GTSNPN, CDR2 SVGIG (reference sequence). V lost 5 bases to trimming and J lost 8 bases; unmatched junction nucleotides: 8. For the CDR3, the DNA is TGTGCCTGGGGGACAGTAGGTACCGAAAAACTGTTTTTT. It codes for CAWGTVGTEKLFF.

This chain connects TRBV9 to TRBJ2-2; D call uncertain. This CDR3 comprises 12 residues. Trimming cost V 3 bases and J 2 bases, with 2 bases left between them. Looked up from germline, CDR1 is SGDLS and CDR2 is YYNGEE. The CDR3 is CASSANTGELFF. The CDR3 nucleotides read TGTGCCAGCAGCGCCAACACCGGGGAGCTGTTTTTT.

The chain employs TRBV29-1 and TRBJ2-7; D not resolved. The CDR3 has 11 residues. The germline gives CDR1 SQVTM, CDR2 ANQGSEA. The germline V and J ends were trimmed by 3 bases and 0 bases, with 3 bases remaining between them. CDR3: CSVEDSYEQYF. The CDR3 DNA sequence: TGCAGCGTTGAGGACTCCTACGAGCAGTACTTC.

This chain connects TRBV5-1 to TRBJ2-7; 8 positions agree with TRBD2. Per the germline V gene, CDR1 is SGHRS and CDR2 is YFSETQ. The junction had 2 bases not matched to a gene; V was cut back by 1 base and J by 2 bases. This CDR3 is 14 amino acids long. CDR3 coding DNA: TGCGCCAGCAGCTTGCGGGAGGGGACCTACGAGCAGTACTTC. Amino acid sequence: CASSLREGTYEQYF.

V and J are TRBV11-2 and TRBJ2-3; perhaps D is TRBD1 or TRBD2 (5 bases each). V lost 5 bases and J 6 bases, leaving 15 bases between the germline ends. This CDR3 is built from 14 residues. Germline CDR1 and CDR2: SGHAT and FQNNGV. The CDR3 spells CASSLWDPLDTQYF. For the CDR3, the DNA is TGTGCCAGCAGCCTATGGGACCCCCTGGATACGCAGTATTTT.

The chain joins TRBV7-8 to TRBJ1-5; 7 bases map to TRBD1. The CDR3 has 14 residues. After removal of 8 bases from V and 3 bases from J, the junction contained 7 bases not matched to a gene. In germline, CDR1 is SGHVS, CDR2 FQNEAQ. DNA of the CDR3: TGTGCCAGCCACACAGGGGAAGTCAATCAGCCCCAGCATTTT. As protein: CASHTGEVNQPQHF.

The rearrangement links TRBV29-1 to TRBJ1-2; D may be TRBD1 (5 bases). The CDR3 consists of 11 residues. The germline CDR1 and CDR2 sequences are SQVTM and ANQGSEA. The germline V and J ends were trimmed by 4 bases and 8 bases, with 11 bases remaining between them. DNA for the CDR3: TGCAGCGTTGTAGGTGGGGACGGCTACACCTTC. Protein product: CSVVGGDGYTF.

V usage is TRBV3-1 (or the pseudogene TRBV3-2) and J usage is TRBJ2-1; no firm D call. The V and J ends lost 0 bases and 3 bases respectively, with 0 bases between them. This CDR3 comprises 12 residues. Germline CDR1 and CDR2: LGHDT and YNNKEL (reference sequence). CDR3 region: CASSQDYNEQFF. CDR3 coding DNA: TGTGCCAGCAGCCAAGACTACAATGAGCAGTTCTTC.

The chain is built from TRBV7-2 and TRBJ1-4, with D hard to call. V was pared by 5 bases and J by 5 bases, with 15 bases between. This CDR3 has 15 amino acids. Germline V gene data show CDR1 as SGHTA and CDR2 as FQGNSA. CDR3 amino acids: CASSPSAAWNEKLFF. CDR3 sequence (DNA): TGTGCCAGCAGCCCTAGTGCGGCTTGGAATGAAAAACTGTTTTTT.

The rearrangement links TRBV3-1 (or the pseudogene TRBV3-2) to TRBJ1-3; no clear D gene. This CDR3 spans 16 amino acids. CDR1 and CDR2 (germline): LGHDT, YNNKEL (reference sequence). Between the trimmed V and J ends, which lost 0 bases and 0 bases, there was a span of 9 bases. CDR3 region: CASSQEGASSGNTIYF. CDR3 nucleotides: TGTGCCAGCAGCCAAGAAGGAGCCTCCTCTGGAAACACCATATATTTT.

V and J are TRBV28 and TRBJ1-3, with 8 bases that match TRBD1. The germline V gene encodes CDR1 MDHEN and CDR2 SYDVKM. The CDR3 runs 15 residues. With 7 bases clipped from V and 3 bases from J, the junction kept 8 bases outside the gene matches. The CDR3 spells CASIPGGADGNTIYF. Written as DNA, the CDR3 is TGTGCCAGCATTCCAGGGGGCGCAGATGGAAACACCATATATTTT.

V is TRBV3-1 (or the pseudogene TRBV3-2) and J is TRBJ1-5; D is uncertain. The germline V gene has CDR1 LGHDT and CDR2 YNNKEL (reference sequence). The V end was cut by 0 bases, the J end by 5 bases, with 5 bases between. There are 13 residues in the CDR3. This CDR3 reads CASSQDRYQPQHF. The CDR3 DNA reads as TGTGCCAGCAGCCAAGACAGGTATCAGCCCCAGCATTTT.

The chain recombines TRBV10-1 with TRBJ2-7; D is unclear. CDR1 and CDR2 (germline): WNHNN, SYGVQD (reference sequence). The CDR3 loop spans 11 amino acids. DNA of the CDR3: TGCGCTCCGTTAACAACCTACGAGCAGTACTTC. Its protein product is CAPLTTYEQYF.

The V gene is TRBV6-6, the J gene TRBJ1-5, with 12 nucleotides matching TRBD1. The CDR3 is 14 amino acids. The germline CDR1 and CDR2 sequences are MNHNY and SVGAGI (reference sequence). Unmatched junction bases numbered 4, after V lost 6 bases and J lost 7 bases. The CDR3 DNA reads as TGTGCCAGCAGGGGGACAGGGGGCGGGCAGCCCCAGCATTTT. This translates into CASRGTGGGQPQHF.

This chain joins TRBV30 and TRBJ1-2; unclear D gene. Germline V gene lookup returns CDR1 GTSNPN and CDR2 SVGIG (reference sequence). V dropped 0 bases and J dropped 8 bases, with 13 bases sitting between them. This CDR3 has 13 amino acids. The CDR3 protein is CAWSVSSSRGYTF. The CDR3 nucleotides are TGTGCCTGGAGTGTATCGAGTTCTAGGGGCTACACCTTC.

The chain carries TRBV7-2 and TRBJ2-5; D remains unclear. Deletions cut 5 bases from V and 1 base from J, with 5 bases between. CDR3 length: 12 residues. Looked up from germline, CDR1 is SGHTA and CDR2 is FQGNSA. CDR3 coding DNA: TGTGCCAGCAGCCCGGTCCAAGAGACCCAGTACTTC. This sequence encodes CASSPVQETQYF.

The rearrangement joins TRBV4-1 to TRBJ2-7; unclear D gene. Trimming took off 1 base at V and 0 bases at J, with 7 bases between the two ends. Germline-derived CDR1 and CDR2 are MGHRA and YSYEKL. The CDR3 totals 14 residues. CDR3 protein: CASSQVAASYEQYF. The CDR3 region has the DNA TGCGCCAGCAGCCAAGTTGCGGCCTCCTACGAGCAGTACTTC.

CDR3 sequence: CASSPLRSGPETQYF. The CDR3 nucleotides read TGTGCCAGCAGCCCCCTCAGGAGCGGGCCAGAGACCCAGTACTTC. V and J are TRBV9 and TRBJ2-5, with a tentative D call TRBD2 (6 bases). From germline, CDR1 is SGDLS and CDR2 YYNGEE. V was pared by 4 bases and J by 4 bases, with 17 bases between. The length of the CDR3 is 15 residues. The full variable domain, rest sourced from reference TRBV9 and TRBJ2-5, is DSGVTQTPKHLITATGQRVTLRCSPRSGDLSVYWYQQSLDQGLQFLIQYYNGEERAKGNILERFSAQQFPDLHSELNLSSLELGDSALYFCASSPLRSGPETQYFGPGTRLLVL.

This chain links TRBV7-2 with TRBJ2-7; D unresolved. Germline CDR1 SGHTA, CDR2 FQGNSA. The CDR3 extends over 13 amino acids. Trimming stripped 0 bases from V and 3 bases from J, with 6 bases between. The CDR3 region has the DNA TGTGCCAGCAGCTTAGCCACCTTCTACGAGCAGTACTTC. Amino acid sequence: CASSLATFYEQYF.

The chain carries TRBV24-1 and TRBJ2-3; a weak D match, TRBD2 (5 bases). V was clipped by 5 bases and J by 4 bases, with 12 bases between them. CDR1 and CDR2 from the germline V gene are KGHDR and SFDVKD. This CDR3 region has 14 residues. The CDR3: CATSGYRGPDTQYF. The CDR3 DNA is TGTGCCACCAGTGGGTACAGAGGGCCAGATACGCAGTATTTT.

This clone was seen once. The genes are TRBV3-1 (or the pseudogene TRBV3-2) and TRBJ1-5; no definite D call. Looked up from germline, CDR1 is LGHDT and CDR2 is YNNKEL (reference sequence). The CDR3 is 13 residues long. The ends were cut back, 1 base at V and 6 bases at J, with 7 bases in the middle. The CDR3, as DNA: TGTGCCAGCAGCCAAGGTGGCGGTCAGCCCCAGCATTTT. Residues: CASSQGGGQPQHF.

This clone was picked up one time. The chain carries TRBV6-1 and TRBJ2-7; 9 bases are a match to TRBD2. Unmatched junction bases numbered 9, after V lost 2 bases and J lost 4 bases. The germline CDR1 and CDR2 sequences are MNHNS and SASEGT. The CDR3 is 16 amino acids. The CDR3 spells CASSELRLAEFYEQYF. In DNA form, the CDR3 reads TGTGCCAGCAGTGAATTGAGACTAGCGGAATTTTACGAGCAGTACTTC.

The rearrangement links TRBV5-4 to TRBJ1-6; D is ambiguous. The CDR3 totals 13 residues. The germline V and J ends were trimmed by 4 bases and 7 bases, with 9 bases remaining between them. CDR1 is SGHNT, CDR2 YYREEE, per germline (reference sequence). CDR3 DNA: TGTGCCAGCAGCGTCAGCCTAAATTCACCCCTCCACTTT. Its translation is CASSVSLNSPLHF.

The rearrangement uses TRBV29-1 and TRBJ1-1, with a tentative D call TRBD1 (6 bases). Germline V gene data show CDR1 as SQVTM and CDR2 as ANQGSEA. Trimming cost V 4 bases and J 1 base, with 19 bases left between them. The CDR3 sequence is 16 residues long. As DNA, the CDR3 is TGCAGCGTTGTAGTCTTTGGGGGACACCCGAACACTGAAGCTTTCTTT. It codes for CSVVVFGGHPNTEAFF.

The V gene is TRBV6-6, the J gene TRBJ1-4; 8 bases line up with TRBD1. J gave up 4 bases and V 5 bases, and 9 bases lay outside the gene matches. The CDR3 runs 16 residues. The germline gives CDR1 MNHNY, CDR2 SVGAGI (reference sequence). The CDR3 coding sequence is TGTGCCAGCAGTCCCCTTGACAGGGGAGATAATGAAAAACTGTTTTTT. This codes for CASSPLDRGDNEKLFF.

The chain couples TRBV5-1 to TRBJ1-1; D not resolved. CDR1 and CDR2 from the germline V gene are SGHRS and YFSETQ. This CDR3 is 15 amino acids long. V dropped 0 bases and J dropped 10 bases, with 19 bases sitting between them. The CDR3 sequence is CASSLARQRYSVAFF. DNA of the CDR3: TGCGCCAGCAGCTTGGCCCGTCAGCGCTATTCGGTAGCTTTCTTT. Full variable domain (outside the CDR3, taken from reference TRBV5-1 and TRBJ1-1): KAGVTQTPRYLIKTRGQQVTLSCSPISGHRSVSWYQQTPGQGLQFLFEYFSETQRNKGNFPGRFSGRQFSNSRSEMNVSTLELGDSALYLCASSLARQRYSVAFFGQGTRLTVV.